This T cell receptor beta chain comes out of a study of regulatory T cells in long-lasting Graves disease. This CDR3 has 15 residues. Trimming took 5 bases from V and 6 from J; bases not matched to a gene: 8. Germline values: CDR1 SGHAT, CDR2 FQNNGV. Specified time point: newly diagnosed GD, antithyroid drugs for less than 3 months. PBMC-derived RNA was used for the TCR library. An endocrinology department in Xi'an, China, recruited the patients. The sample holds many counts of this clonotype. Its antigen is still unknown. General observations from the study: Persistent disease was associated with favored TRBV28 usage and with favored use of TRBJ1-2 and TRBJ2-5.

Sequencing libraries for TCR beta were prepared with iRepertoire HTBI primers and Arm-PCR of CDR3 regions. TCRdb itself ran the multiplex PCR reads through MiXCR, one entry per CDR3 protein. The repertoire holds more than 450,000 distinct CDR3 sequences, with roughly 16% as singletons. These data also featured in a second study, about T cells in Graves' hyperthyroidism and ophthalmopathy.

The receptor was derived from a man aged 40-55 years with Graves disease. The sequenced sample was peripheral blood mononuclear cells (PBMCs), obtained at new diagnosis, from a patient treated with antithyroid drugs. The chain recombines TRBV11-2 with TRBJ2-1, with 9 bases matching TRBD1. CDR3 in DNA: TGTGCCAGCAGCCTCATTCAGACAGGGGGCAATGAGCAGTTCTTC. Protein sequence: CASSLIQTGGNEQFF.